Given below is one T cell receptor beta chain in context. The data were obtained in a study of blood T cell repertoires in COVID-19. Study in general: The origin of the acute and convalescent COVID-19 samples was the United States, Italy and Spain. T cells, B-cell-depleted T cells, or PBMCs supplied cDNA or gDNA.

Per the original methods: For nucleated cells, counts were estimated from reference gene primer amplification. This table comes from immunoSEQ multiplex PCR, and its TCRdb copy is limited to in-frame clones, with some not included. That table is the source of V, J and clone size, and D and trimming were worked out from the DNA. The sample records 220,000 or so clones, approximately 88% being singletons. Deletions cut 6 bases from V and 4 bases from J, with 11 bases between. Looked up from germline, CDR1 is SGHTA and CDR2 is FQGNSA. This CDR3 comprises 13 residues. The TCR was taken from a man in his 60s who had recovered from COVID-19. The chain employs TRBV7-2 and TRBJ2-3; tentative D call: TRBD2 (6 bases). Sequencing was done on a sample of peripheral blood. CDR3 protein: CASSRAGSDTQYF. In DNA, the CDR3 is TGTGCCAGCAGTAGGGCGGGATCAGATACGCAGTATTTT.